This TCR beta chain was obtained from a study of beta chain features in type 1 diabetes. Study-wide results and caveats: Moderate yet significant TCRB CDR3 shortening was seen in Type 1 diabetes patients in all four CD4+ subsets.

Expressed TCRB transcripts were sequenced after all isolated RNA was converted to cDNA. Generated by immunoSEQ multiplex PCR, the TCRdb table keeps only in-frame clones and is missing some. This table has around 180,000 clones, around 13% appearing once. Trimming took off 1 base at V and 3 bases at J, with 8 bases between the two ends. Germline V gene lookup returns CDR1 SGHNT and CDR2 YYREEE (reference sequence). The CDR3 covers 14 residues. Regarding this clone: Antigen unknown.

The origin of this receptor is a woman in her late teens or twenties in good health. Sequencing was carried out using central memory CD4+ T cells from blood. The rearrangement uses TRBV5-4 and TRBJ2-4; D is possibly TRBD2 (5 bases). This chain's CDR3 is CASSLPGGKNIQYF. The CDR3 nucleotides are TGTGCCAGCAGCTTGCCCGGAGGCAAAAACATTCAGTACTTC. Looking up the rest from reference TRBV5-4 and TRBJ2-4 gives the full variable domain: ETGVTQSPTHLIKTRGQQVTLRCSSQSGHNTVSWYQQALGQGPQFIFQYYREEENGRGNFPPRFSGLQFPNYSSELNVNALELDDSALYLCASSLPGGKNIQYFGAGTRLSVL.